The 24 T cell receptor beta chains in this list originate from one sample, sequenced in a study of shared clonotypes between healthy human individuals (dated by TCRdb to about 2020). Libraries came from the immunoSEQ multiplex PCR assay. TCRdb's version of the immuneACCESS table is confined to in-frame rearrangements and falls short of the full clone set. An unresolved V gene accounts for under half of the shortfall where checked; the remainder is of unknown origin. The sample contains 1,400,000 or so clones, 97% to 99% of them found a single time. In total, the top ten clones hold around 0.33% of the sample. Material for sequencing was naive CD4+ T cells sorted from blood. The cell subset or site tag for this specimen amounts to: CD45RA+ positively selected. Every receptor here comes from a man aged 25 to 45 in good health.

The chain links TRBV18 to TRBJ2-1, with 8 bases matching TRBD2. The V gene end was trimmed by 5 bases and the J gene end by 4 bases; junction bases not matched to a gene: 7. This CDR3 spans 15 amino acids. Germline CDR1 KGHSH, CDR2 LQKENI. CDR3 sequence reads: CASSTSSGFYNEQFF. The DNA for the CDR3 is TGTGCCAGCTCAACATCTAGCGGGTTTTACAATGAGCAGTTCTTC.

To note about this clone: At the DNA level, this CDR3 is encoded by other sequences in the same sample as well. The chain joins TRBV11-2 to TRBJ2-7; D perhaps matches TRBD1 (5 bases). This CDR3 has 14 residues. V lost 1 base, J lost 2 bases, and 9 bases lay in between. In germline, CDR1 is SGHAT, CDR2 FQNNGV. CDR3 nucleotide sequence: TGTGCCAGCAGCTTAGTTACAGGTCCCTACGAGCAGTACTTC. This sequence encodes CASSLVTGPYEQYF.

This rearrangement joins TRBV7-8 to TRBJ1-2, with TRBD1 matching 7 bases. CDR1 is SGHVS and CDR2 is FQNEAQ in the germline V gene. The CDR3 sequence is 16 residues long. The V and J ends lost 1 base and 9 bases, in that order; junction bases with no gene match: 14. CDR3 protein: CASSLVWGDRESSYTF. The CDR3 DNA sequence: TGTGCCAGCAGCTTAGTTTGGGGAGACAGGGAAAGCAGCTACACCTTC.

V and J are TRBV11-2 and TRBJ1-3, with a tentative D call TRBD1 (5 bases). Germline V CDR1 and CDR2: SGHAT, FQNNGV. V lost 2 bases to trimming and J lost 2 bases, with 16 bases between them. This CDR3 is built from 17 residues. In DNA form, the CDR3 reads TGTGCCAGCAGCTTAAACGCCAGGGTTGGACCTGGAAACACCATATATTTT. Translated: CASSLNARVGPGNTIYF.

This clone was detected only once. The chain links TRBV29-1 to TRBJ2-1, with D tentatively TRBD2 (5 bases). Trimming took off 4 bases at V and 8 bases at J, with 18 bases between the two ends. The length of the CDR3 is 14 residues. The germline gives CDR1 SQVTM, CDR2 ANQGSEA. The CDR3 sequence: CSVGSRLRADEQFF. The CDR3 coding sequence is TGCAGCGTTGGTTCAAGACTAAGGGCCGATGAGCAGTTCTTC.

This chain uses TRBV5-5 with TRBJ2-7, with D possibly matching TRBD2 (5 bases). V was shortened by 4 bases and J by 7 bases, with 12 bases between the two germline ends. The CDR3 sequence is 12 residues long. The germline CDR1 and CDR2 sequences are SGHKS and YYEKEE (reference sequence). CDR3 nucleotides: TGTGCCAGCAGCCTCAGACCGGGAGAGCAGTACTTC. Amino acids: CASSLRPGEQYF.

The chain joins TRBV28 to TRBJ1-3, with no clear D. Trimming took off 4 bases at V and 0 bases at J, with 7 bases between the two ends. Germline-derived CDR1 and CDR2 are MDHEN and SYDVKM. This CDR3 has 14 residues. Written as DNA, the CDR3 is TGTGCCAGCAGTTCTCACAACTCTGGAAACACCATATATTTT. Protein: CASSSHNSGNTIYF.

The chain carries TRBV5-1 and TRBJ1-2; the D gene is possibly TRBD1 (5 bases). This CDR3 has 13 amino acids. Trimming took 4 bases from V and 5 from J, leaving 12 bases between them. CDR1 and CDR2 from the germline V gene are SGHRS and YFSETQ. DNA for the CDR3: TGCGCCAGCAGCGCGGGACGGGGTTATGGCTACACCTTC. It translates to CASSAGRGYGYTF.

The CDR3 DNA reads as TGCGCCAGCAGCCTCCCGGGACAGGGGGCGCCCCCCTGGGCTTCTTACAATGAGCAGTTCTTC. It is translated as CASSLPGQGAPPWASYNEQFF. The rearrangement joins TRBV5-1 to TRBJ2-1, with 12 bases lining up with TRBD1. Germline CDR1 SGHRS, CDR2 YFSETQ. Trimming at V came to 4 bases and at J to 4 bases, leaving 21 bases not matched to a gene. CDR3 size: 21 residues.

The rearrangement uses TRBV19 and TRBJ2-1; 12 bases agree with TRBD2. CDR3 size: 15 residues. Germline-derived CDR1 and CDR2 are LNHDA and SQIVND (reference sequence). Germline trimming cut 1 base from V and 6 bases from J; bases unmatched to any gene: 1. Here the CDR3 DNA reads TGTGCCAGTAGTATAGGACTAGCGGGAGTCAATGAGCAGTTCTTC. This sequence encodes CASSIGLAGVNEQFF. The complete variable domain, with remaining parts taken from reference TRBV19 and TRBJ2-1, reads DGGITQSPKYLFRKEGQNVTLSCEQNLNHDAMYWYRQDPGQGLRLIYYSQIVNDFQKGDIAEGYSVSREKKESFPLTVTSAQKNPTAFYLCASSIGLAGVNEQFFGPGTRLTVL.

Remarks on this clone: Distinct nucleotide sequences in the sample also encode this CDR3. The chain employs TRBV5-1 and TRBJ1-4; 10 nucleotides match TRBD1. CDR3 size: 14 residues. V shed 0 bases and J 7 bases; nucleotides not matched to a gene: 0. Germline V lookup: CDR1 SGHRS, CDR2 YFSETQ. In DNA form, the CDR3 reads TGCGCCAGCAGCTTGGGACAGGGGGCTGAAAAACTGTTTTTT. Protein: CASSLGQGAEKLFF.

The CDR3 region has the DNA TGTGCCAGCAGGAAGAACTATGGCTACACCTTC. It specifies CASRKNYGYTF. The V and J genes are TRBV28 and TRBJ1-2; D ambiguous. V lost 6 bases to trimming and J lost 2 bases, with 4 bases between them. The germline V gene has CDR1 MDHEN and CDR2 SYDVKM. CDR3 length: 11 residues.

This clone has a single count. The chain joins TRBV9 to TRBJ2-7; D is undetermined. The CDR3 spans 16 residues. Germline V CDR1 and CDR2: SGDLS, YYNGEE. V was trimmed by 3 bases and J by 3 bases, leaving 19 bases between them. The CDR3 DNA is TGTGCCAGCAGCGCCCTCGGCCGTGGTGCGGTCTACGAGCAGTACTTC. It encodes CASSALGRGAVYEQYF.

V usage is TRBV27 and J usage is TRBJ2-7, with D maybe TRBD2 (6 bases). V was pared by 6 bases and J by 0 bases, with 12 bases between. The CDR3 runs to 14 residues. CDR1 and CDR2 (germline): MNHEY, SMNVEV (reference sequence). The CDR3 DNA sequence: TGTGCCAGCAGGGCCTGGGGGGACTCCTACGAGCAGTACTTC. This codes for CASRAWGDSYEQYF.

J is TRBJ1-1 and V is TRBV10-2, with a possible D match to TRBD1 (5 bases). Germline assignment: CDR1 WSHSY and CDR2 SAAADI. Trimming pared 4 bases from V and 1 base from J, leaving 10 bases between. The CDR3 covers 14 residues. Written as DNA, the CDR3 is TGCGCCAGCAGTGGAATCCAGGGGAACACTGAAGCTTTCTTT. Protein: CASSGIQGNTEAFF.

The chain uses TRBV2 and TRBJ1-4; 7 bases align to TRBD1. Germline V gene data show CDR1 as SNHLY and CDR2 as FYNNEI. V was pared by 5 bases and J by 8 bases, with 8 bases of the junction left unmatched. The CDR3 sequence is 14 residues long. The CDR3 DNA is TGTGCCAGCAGTAACGACAGGGCAGGGGAAAAACTGTTTTTT. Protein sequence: CASSNDRAGEKLFF.

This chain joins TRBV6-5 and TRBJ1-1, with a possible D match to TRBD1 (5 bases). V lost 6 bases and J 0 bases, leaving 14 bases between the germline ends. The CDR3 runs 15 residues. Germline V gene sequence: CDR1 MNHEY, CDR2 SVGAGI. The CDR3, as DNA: TGTGCCAGCAGCAGGACGACAGATCTGAACACTGAAGCTTTCTTT. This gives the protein CASSRTTDLNTEAFF.

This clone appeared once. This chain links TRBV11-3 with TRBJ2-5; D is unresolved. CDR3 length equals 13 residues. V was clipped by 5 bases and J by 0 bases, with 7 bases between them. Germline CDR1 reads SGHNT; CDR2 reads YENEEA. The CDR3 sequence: CASSPPYQETQYF. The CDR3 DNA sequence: TGTGCCAGCAGCCCCCCCTACCAAGAGACCCAGTACTTC.

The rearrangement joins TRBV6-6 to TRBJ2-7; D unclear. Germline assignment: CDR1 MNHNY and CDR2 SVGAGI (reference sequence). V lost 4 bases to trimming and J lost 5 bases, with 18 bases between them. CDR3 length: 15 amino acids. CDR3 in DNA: TGTGCCAGCAGTTTAACACGGTTTGGTGCGGACGAGCAGTACTTC. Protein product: CASSLTRFGADEQYF.

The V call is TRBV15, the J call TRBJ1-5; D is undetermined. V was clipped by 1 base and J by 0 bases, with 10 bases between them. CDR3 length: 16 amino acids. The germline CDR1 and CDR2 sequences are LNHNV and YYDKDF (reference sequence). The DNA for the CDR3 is TGTGCCACCAGCAGAGGGTCAGGATTTAGCAATCAGCCCCAGCATTTT. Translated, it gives CATSRGSGFSNQPQHF.

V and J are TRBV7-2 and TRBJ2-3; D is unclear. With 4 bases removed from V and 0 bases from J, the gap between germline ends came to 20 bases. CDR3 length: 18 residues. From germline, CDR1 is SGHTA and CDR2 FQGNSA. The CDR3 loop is CASSYWFGYRSSTDTQYF. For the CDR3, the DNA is TGTGCCAGCAGCTACTGGTTTGGCTACCGATCTAGCACAGATACGCAGTATTTT.

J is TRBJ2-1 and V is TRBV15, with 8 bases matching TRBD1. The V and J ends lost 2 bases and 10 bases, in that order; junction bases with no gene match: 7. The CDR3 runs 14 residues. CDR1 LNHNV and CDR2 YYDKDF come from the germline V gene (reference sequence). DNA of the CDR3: TGTGCCACCAGCAGAACAGGGGGGAGCCCAGAGCAGTTCTTC. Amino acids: CATSRTGGSPEQFF.

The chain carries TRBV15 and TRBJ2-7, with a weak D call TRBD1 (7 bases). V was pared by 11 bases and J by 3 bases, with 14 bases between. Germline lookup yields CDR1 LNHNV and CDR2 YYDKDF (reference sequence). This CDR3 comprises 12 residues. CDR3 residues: CAPPGGNYEQYF. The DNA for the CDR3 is TGTGCCCCCCCAGGGGGGAACTACGAGCAGTACTTC.

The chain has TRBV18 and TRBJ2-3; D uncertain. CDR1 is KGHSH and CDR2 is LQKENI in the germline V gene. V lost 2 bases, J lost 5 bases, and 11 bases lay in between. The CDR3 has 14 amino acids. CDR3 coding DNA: TGTGCCAGCTCACCAGGGTTAACCGAAGATACGCAGTATTTT. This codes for CASSPGLTEDTQYF.